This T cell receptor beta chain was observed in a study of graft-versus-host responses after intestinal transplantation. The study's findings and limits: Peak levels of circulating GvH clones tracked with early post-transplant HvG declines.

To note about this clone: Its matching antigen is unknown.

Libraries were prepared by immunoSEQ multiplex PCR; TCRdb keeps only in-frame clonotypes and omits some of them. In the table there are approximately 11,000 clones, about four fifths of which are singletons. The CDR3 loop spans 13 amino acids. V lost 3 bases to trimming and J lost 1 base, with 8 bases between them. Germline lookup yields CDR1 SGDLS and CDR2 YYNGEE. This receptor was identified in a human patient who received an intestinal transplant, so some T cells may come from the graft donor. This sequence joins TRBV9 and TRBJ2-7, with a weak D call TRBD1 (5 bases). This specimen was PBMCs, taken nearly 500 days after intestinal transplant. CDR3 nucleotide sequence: TGTGCCAGCAGCGGGACATCGTCCTACGAGCAGTACTTC. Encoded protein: CASSGTSSYEQYF.